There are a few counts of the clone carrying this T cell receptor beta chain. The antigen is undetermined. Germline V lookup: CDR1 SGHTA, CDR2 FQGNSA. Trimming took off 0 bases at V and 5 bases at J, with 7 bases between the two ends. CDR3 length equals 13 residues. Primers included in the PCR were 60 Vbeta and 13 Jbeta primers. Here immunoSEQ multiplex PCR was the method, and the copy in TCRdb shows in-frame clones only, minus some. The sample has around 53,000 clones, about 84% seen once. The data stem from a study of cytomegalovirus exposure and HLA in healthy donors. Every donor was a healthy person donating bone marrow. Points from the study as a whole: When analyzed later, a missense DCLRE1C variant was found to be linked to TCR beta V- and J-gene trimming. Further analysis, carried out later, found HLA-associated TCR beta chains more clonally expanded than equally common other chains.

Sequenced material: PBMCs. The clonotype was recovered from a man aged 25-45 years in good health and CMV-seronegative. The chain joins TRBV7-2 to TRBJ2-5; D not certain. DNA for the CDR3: TGTGCCAGCAGCTTAGCCCCTACTGAGACCCAGTACTTC. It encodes CASSLAPTETQYF. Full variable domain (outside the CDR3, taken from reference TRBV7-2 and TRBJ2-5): GAGVSQSPSNKVTEKGKDVELRCDPISGHTALYWYRQSLGQGLEFLIYFQGNSAPDKSGLPSDRFSAERTGGSVSTLTIQRTQQEDSAVYLCASSLAPTETQYFGPGTRLLVL.